This T cell receptor (beta chain) was sequenced in a study of blood T cells in healthy people across ages. Points from the study as a whole: Conclusively comparing naive with antigen-experienced cells was impossible with unsorted PBMCs. Naive CD4+ cell counts and diversity both ran higher in long-lived than in aged donors. Estimated diversity, derived from one million T cells, was regarded as an underestimate.

The individuals who served as donors were healthy Caucasians living in Russia, aged about 6 to 95. The authors ran a second PCR of 7 to 11 cycles using a sample-barcoded 5' primer and a J-beta primer mix. TCRdb ran MiXCR on the 5' RACE reads and lists one entry per CDR3 protein. The sample holds over a million distinct CDR3 sequences, approximately 63% seen once. CDR3 length equals 15 residues. The V gene's germline CDR1 is LGHNA and CDR2 YNFKEQ. Trimming removed 0 bases from V and 2 bases from J; junction bases left unmatched: 0. This clonotype was counted between two and nine times. Antigen: not known.

This receptor was obtained from a young man in good health. The rearrangement joins TRBV4-2 to TRBJ2-7, with TRBD2 matching over 11 bases. Input material: blood. The CDR3 DNA is TGTGCCAGCAGCCAAGAACTAGCGGGAGCCTACGAGCAGTACTTC. Amino acid sequence: CASSQELAGAYEQYF.